This T cell receptor (beta chain) is drawn from a study of blood T cell repertoires in COVID-19 (dated by TCRdb to 2018 to 2020). For context, the study as a whole: Collaborator samples came from the United States, Italy and Spain and covered acute and convalescent phases of COVID-19. The dataset comprised deeply sampled blood TCRbeta repertoires from subjects exposed to, actively infected with, or recovered from COVID-19. The repertoires were released in a freely available public database meant as a resource for research on the immune response to SARS-CoV-2. HLA class I and class II types, where available, came from metadata supplied by the sample provider rather than from assay-based typing. The samples were drawn from two sources: the first 160 participants of the ongoing ImmuneRACE study, and 950 to 1,500 subjects contributed by 6 global collaborators. A de-identified subject ID, COVID-19 status, age in years and sex were almost always included in the sample metadata. The prospective study material was composed of cDNA or gDNA derived from T cells, B-cell-depleted T cells, or PBMCs.

What the study reported, not specific to this receptor: How much clinical and demographic metadata was included differed by source and by participant, and the metadata was provided uncurated.

The CDR3 has 14 amino acids, counting the end cysteine and phenylalanine. Only the CDR3 region is kept as DNA, spanning 42 bases read in frame from base 1. The germline V gene (reference sequence) supplies CDR1 LGHDT and CDR2 YNNKEL. Cut back by 6 bases and 2 bases, the V and J ends lie 11 bases apart. To note about this clone: Its antigen is currently not known. One base away there is no much larger clone; base qualities are not given.

TCRbeta CDR3 regions were amplified from genomic DNA using the immunoSEQ Assay, a bias-controlled multiplex PCR. The study's own analysis went as follows. The number of nucleated cells in each sample was estimated from the amplification of reference gene primers within the assay. To quantify the absolute abundance of each unique TCRbeta CDR3 rearrangement, sequence reads were collapsed and filtered. For each sample, productive Simpson clonality was calculated by taking the square root of Simpson's diversity index across productive rearrangements. Imported from immuneACCESS, the table was reduced by TCRdb to in-frame sequences with V and J called. These copies leave out some clones; in studies compared against another copy, an unresolved V gene accounts for under half, and the cause of the remainder is not known. The V and J calls and the clone size are those of that table, but D and trimming were determined from the DNA. The sample table lists 130,000 or so clones, almost 90% of them with a count of one. Jointly, the top ten make up less than 2% of the sample.

Each collaborating institution followed its own protocols to collect whole blood in K2EDTA tubes. For TCRbeta analysis, collaborators shipped samples in one of three forms: frozen whole blood, isolated PBMCs, or DNA extracted from either of those sample types. Input material: peripheral blood. The chain employs TRBV3-1 (or the pseudogene TRBV3-2) and TRBJ1-3, with the D gene too uncertain to name. The sequence was obtained from a woman aged 55 to 70 with acute or convalescent COVID-19. The DNA reads TGTGCCAGCAGGGGCAGACCGACTGGAAACACCATATATTTT. Translated, this gives CASRGRPTGNTIYF.